This passage covers 25 T cell receptor beta chains from one sample sequenced in a study of blood T cells in healthy people across ages. A second roughly 6 to 12 cycle PCR used barcoded and J-beta primers. TCRdb redid the calling of the 5' RACE reads with MiXCR, one entry per CDR3 protein. The sample lists roughly 1,000,000 distinct CDR3 sequences, approximately 25% occurring once. This same sample was also taken into another study, of T cells of mothers and their children.

The source material was blood. These receptor sequences come from a girl aged 2-15 years in good health.

The count of this clonotype is one. The CDR3 loop reads CSVEGGTGGMTEQFF. Here the CDR3 DNA reads TGCAGCGTTGAAGGGGGCACGGGGGGGATGACCGAGCAGTTCTTC. J is TRBJ2-5 and V is TRBV29-1, with 8 bases that match TRBD2. The DNA end favors TRBJ2-1, so the J call may be wrong. CDR1 is SQVTM, CDR2 ANQGSEA, per germline. The CDR3 is 15 amino acids.

The rearrangement joins TRBV7-9 to TRBJ2-7; maybe TRBD1 (5 bases). Germline CDR1 and CDR2: SEHNR and FQNEAQ (reference sequence). Trimming cost V 3 bases and J 4 bases, with 13 bases left between them. The CDR3 has 14 residues. Here the CDR3 DNA reads TGTGCCAGCAGCTTCGGGCGGTCAGGGTACGAGCAGTACTTC. The encoded protein is CASSFGRSGYEQYF.

The chain has TRBV2 and TRBJ2-5; 7 nucleotides align to TRBD2. The J call may not be correct, given that the DNA end is closer to TRBJ2-7. The CDR3 is 15 residues long. In germline, CDR1 is SNHLY, CDR2 FYNNEI. This CDR3 reads CARRTAGDFSYEQYF. The CDR3 region has the DNA TGTGCCAGACGAACGGCGGGGGACTTCTCCTACGAGCAGTACTTC.

V usage is TRBV28 and J usage is TRBJ2-4; no clear D gene. The CDR3 is 15 residues long. V was cut by 5 bases and J by 0 bases, with 11 bases left in between. The germline V gene has CDR1 MDHEN and CDR2 SYDVKM. The CDR3 here is CASSMGALAKNIQYF. CDR3 nucleotide sequence: TGTGCCAGCAGTATGGGCGCCCTAGCCAAAAACATTCAGTACTTC.

V usage is TRBV6-2 or TRBV6-3 and J usage is TRBJ1-1, with TRBD1 identical over 7 bases. The junction had 6 bases not matched to a gene; V was cut back by 2 bases and J by 6 bases. Germline assignment: CDR1 MNHEY and CDR2 SVGEGT. This CDR3 contains 14 residues. CDR3: CASSYKQGIAEAFF. CDR3 nucleotides: TGTGCCAGCAGTTACAAACAGGGGATCGCTGAAGCTTTCTTT.

V and J are TRBV7-2 and TRBJ2-5; D perhaps matches TRBD2 (5 bases). From germline, CDR1 is SGHTA and CDR2 FQGNSA. The CDR3 length is 16 residues. Trimming removed 5 bases from V and 4 bases from J, with 20 bases in between. CDR3 sequence reads: CASSPSRPSFGETQYF. CDR3 coding DNA: TGTGCCAGCAGCCCCAGTAGGCCTAGCTTCGGAGAGACCCAGTACTTC.

This clonotype was found a few times. Here the CDR3 DNA reads TGCGCCAGCGGGGTGACAGGGAACACCGGGGAGCTGTTTTTT. It encodes CASGVTGNTGELFF. The chain combines TRBV10-2 with TRBJ2-2; perhaps TRBD1 as D (6 bases). The CDR3 contains 14 residues. Germline V gene data show CDR1 as WSHSY and CDR2 as SAAADI. The ends were cut back, 8 bases at V and 1 base at J, with 11 bases in the middle.

This clonotype has just a few counts. The V and J genes are TRBV28 and TRBJ2-5; maybe TRBD2 (5 bases). The DNA end lines up better with TRBJ2-7; the J call may be wrong. The CDR3 runs 13 residues. Germline loops: CDR1 MDHEN, CDR2 SYDVKM. The chain's CDR3 is CASSQLVGIEQYF. For the CDR3, the DNA is TGTGCCAGCAGTCAATTAGTCGGGATCGAGCAGTACTTC.

This rearrangement joins TRBV28 to TRBJ2-7; TRBD2 matches at 7 bases. V lost 3 bases and J lost 4; bases outside the gene matches: 6. Germline V gives CDR1 MDHEN, CDR2 SYDVKM. This CDR3 is 14 amino acids long. The CDR3 loop reads CASSLGGLEYEQYF. DNA for the CDR3: TGTGCCAGCAGTTTGGGGGGGTTAGAGTACGAGCAGTACTTC.

This clonotype was seen only a few times. One end of the junction varies from germline; a read error may be responsible. The genes are TRBV5-4 and TRBJ2-1, with D perhaps matching TRBD2 (5 bases). The CDR3 length is 17 residues. CDR1 and CDR2 (germline): SGHNT, YYREEE (reference sequence). The CDR3 DNA is TGTGCCAGCAGCTTGGGGGGAGAGTCTTCTAGTAAGAATGAGCAGTCCTTC. The encoded protein is CASSLGGESSSKNEQSF.

Concerning this clonotype itself: A much larger clone differs from this one at a single base, so this may be a read error. The chain combines TRBV20-1 with TRBJ1-1; D is unresolved. The CDR3 extends over 12 amino acids. Trimming left V 7 bases short and J 7 bases short, with 16 bases between. Germline V CDR1 and CDR2: DFQATT, SNEGSKA (reference sequence). DNA for the CDR3: TGCAGTGTAGGGCGGGTCGGCGGTGAAGCTTTCTTT. Translation gives CSVGRVGGEAFF.

V and J are TRBV7-2 and TRBJ1-2; D might be TRBD1 (5 bases). V lost 5 bases and J lost 8, with 21 bases in between. Germline CDR1 and CDR2: SGHTA and FQGNSA. CDR3 length equals 15 residues. CDR3 bases: TGTGCCAGCAGCCTTGGGACCGGGACCTTTTACGGCTACACCTTC. This encodes CASSLGTGTFYGYTF.

This clonotype was observed a handful of times. V gene TRBV5-5 combines with J gene TRBJ2-5, with no clear D. Germline V gene lookup returns CDR1 SGHKS and CDR2 YYEKEE (reference sequence). The CDR3 has 14 residues. Trimming took off 1 base at V and 5 bases at J, with 12 bases between the two ends. CDR3 in amino acids: CASSLNGIPETQYF. The CDR3 DNA is TGTGCCAGCAGCTTGAACGGCATTCCGGAGACCCAGTACTTC.

To note about this clonotype: The junction does not match germline at one end; this may be a read error. V and J are TRBV12-3 or TRBV12-4 and TRBJ2-3; TRBD2 agrees at 12 bases. This CDR3 is 16 amino acids long. CDR3 protein: CASSSGLAGRTDAQYF. In nucleotides, the CDR3 is TGTGCCAGCAGTTCCGGACTAGCGGGGAGAACAGATGCGCAGTATTTT.

In DNA form, the CDR3 reads TGTGCCAGCAGCTGGGCGGGGGAAGGAGGCGCTAATGAAAAACTGTTTTTT. It is translated as CASSWAGEGGANEKLFF. V and J are TRBV7-9 and TRBJ1-4; possibly TRBD1 for D (5 bases). Germline CDR1 and CDR2: SEHNR and FQNEAQ (reference sequence). The CDR3 has 17 residues. Trimming took 4 bases from V and 3 from J, leaving 18 bases between them.

This clonotype occurred a few times. The chain couples TRBV20-1 to TRBJ2-5; the match to TRBD2 covers 12 bases. The germline V gene has CDR1 DFQATT and CDR2 SNEGSKA (reference sequence). V trimming: 4 bases; J trimming: 5 bases; junction bases outside the gene matches: 5. There are 14 residues in the CDR3. CDR3 bases: TGCAGTGCTACACTAGCGGGAGGTGCGGAGACCCAGTACTTC. Its protein product is CSATLAGGAETQYF.

The chain employs TRBV12-5 and TRBJ2-1; D is undetermined. V lost 3 bases to trimming and J lost 10 bases, with 4 bases between them. Looked up from germline, CDR1 is LGHNT and CDR2 is FRNRAP. This CDR3 contains 10 residues. The CDR3 reads CASGFGEQFF. The CDR3 coding sequence is TGTGCTAGTGGTTTCGGCGAGCAGTTCTTC.

Note on this clonotype: One junction end does not reproduce the germline sequence, and a read error may be involved. V is TRBV4-3 and J is TRBJ2-5; TRBD2 might be the D (6 bases). This CDR3 is 15 amino acids long. Germline V lookup: CDR1 LGHNA, CDR2 YSLEER. Here the CDR3 reads CASSQDYGASESQYF. The CDR3 coding sequence is TGCGCCAGCAGCCAAGATTACGGGGCTAGCGAGAGCCAGTACTTC.

This chain connects TRBV6-1 to TRBJ2-2; 9 bases line up with TRBD2. J lost 6 bases, V lost 7 bases, and 6 bases had no gene match. Germline-derived CDR1 and CDR2 are MNHNS and SASEGT. The CDR3 is 14 amino acids. The CDR3 nucleotides are TGTGCCAGCATGCCAAGCGGGAGGCCCGGGGAGCTGTTTTTT. This sequence encodes CASMPSGRPGELFF.

V gene TRBV11-3 combines with J gene TRBJ2-1; the match to TRBD2 covers 8 bases. The J call may be incorrect, as the DNA end agrees better with TRBJ2-7. The CDR3 length is 15 residues. Per the germline V gene, CDR1 is SGHNT and CDR2 is YENEEA. This CDR3 reads CASSLIAGSTYEQYF. The CDR3 region has the DNA TGTGCCAGCAGCTTAATAGCGGGGAGCACCTACGAGCAGTACTTC.

This clonotype was observed a handful of times. The V call is TRBV3-1, the J call TRBJ2-7; 8 bases are shared with TRBD2. CDR1 is LGHDT and CDR2 is YNNKEL in the germline V gene (reference sequence). V lost 5 bases, J lost 0 bases, and 6 bases stayed unmatched. The CDR3 loop spans 15 amino acids. The CDR3 is CASSSTGGSSYEQYF. The CDR3, as DNA: TGTGCCAGCAGCTCGACGGGGGGGAGCTCCTACGAGCAGTACTTC.

This rearrangement joins TRBV7-2 to TRBJ2-1; TRBD2 agrees at 7 bases. Germline assignment: CDR1 SGHTA and CDR2 FQGNSA. The CDR3 is made up of 15 amino acids. The ends lost 2 bases at V and 11 bases at J; junction bases unmatched: 12. The CDR3 nucleotides read TGTGCCAGCAGCTTACAGATCGGGACTACTGAAAAGCAGTTCTTC. This gives the protein CASSLQIGTTEKQFF.

The chain has TRBV4-3 and TRBJ2-7; D unresolved. The V gene's germline CDR1 is LGHNA and CDR2 YSLEER. The CDR3 has 14 residues. Trimming shortened V by 1 base and J by 0 bases, and 7 bases separated the two germline ends. The CDR3 DNA follows: TGCGCCAGCAGCCAAGGCATCAGCTCCTACGAGCAGTACTTC. Residues: CASSQGISSYEQYF.

Concerning this clonotype: An end of the junction does not agree with germline; a read error may underlie this. The chain employs TRBV27 and TRBJ2-7, with 7 bases identical to TRBD2. CDR1 and CDR2 (germline): MNHEY, SMNVEV (reference sequence). The CDR3 length is 17 residues. DNA of the CDR3: TGTGCCAGCAGTTATGGGTCTCGCGGGAGAGTATCTTACGGGCAGTACTTC. This gives the protein CASSYGSRGRVSYGQYF.

This chain connects TRBV10-3 to TRBJ1-2, with 7 positions matching TRBD1. Per the germline V gene, CDR1 is ENHRY and CDR2 is SYGVKD. Trimming at V came to 3 bases and at J to 3 bases, leaving 7 bases not matched to a gene. This CDR3 region has 15 residues. The CDR3 region is CAISESIDRDYGYTF. CDR3 sequence (DNA): TGTGCCATCAGTGAATCCATAGACAGGGACTATGGCTACACCTTC.